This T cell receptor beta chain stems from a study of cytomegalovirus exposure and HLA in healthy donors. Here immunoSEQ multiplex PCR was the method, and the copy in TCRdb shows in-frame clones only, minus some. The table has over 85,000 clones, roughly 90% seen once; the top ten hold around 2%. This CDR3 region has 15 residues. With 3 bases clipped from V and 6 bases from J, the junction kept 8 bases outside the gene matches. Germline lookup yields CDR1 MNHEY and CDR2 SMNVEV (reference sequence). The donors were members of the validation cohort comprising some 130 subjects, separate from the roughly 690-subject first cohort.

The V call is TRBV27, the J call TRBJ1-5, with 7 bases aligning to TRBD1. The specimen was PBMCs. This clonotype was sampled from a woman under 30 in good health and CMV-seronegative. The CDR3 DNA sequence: TGTGCCAGCAGTTTGAGAGGGGGCCGTAGTCAGCCCCAGCATTTT. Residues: CASSLRGGRSQPQHF.